A selection of T cell receptor beta chains follows, all from one sample in a study of ipilimumab plus nivolumab after autologous stem cell transplantation. Sequencing was performed with immunoSEQ multiplex PCR; in TCRdb, only in-frame clones are kept and a portion is missing. This repertoire shows around 15,000 clones, about 77% found once; its top ten account for around 9.6%. The specimen was PBMCs, collected in a trial of ipilimumab plus nivolumab as post-transplant consolidation. These receptors were collected from a male donor with diffuse large B-cell lymphoma. The CDR3 runs from the conserved cysteine through the conserved F or W. Each record gives: CDR3 protein, CDR3 DNA, CDR3 length, clone size, J gene, D gene, V gene. A D gene is named only where the DNA matches it firmly. The size field is filled for only some rows; it gives once, few, many or a size class.

CDR3 protein: CASSYFDGSSGNTIYF; CDR3 DNA: TGTGCCAGCAGTTACTTTGACGGTAGCTCTGGAAACACCATATATTTT; CDR3 length: 16; clone size: once; J gene: TRBJ1-3; D gene: NA; V gene: TRBV6-5
CDR3 protein: CASHLTRARRSYEQYF; CDR3 DNA: TGTGCTAGTCACCTAACAAGGGCCCGTAGATCCTACGAGCAGTACTTC; CDR3 length: 16; clone size: few; J gene: TRBJ2-7; D gene: NA; V gene: TRBV12-5
CDR3 protein: CATAMDSTGELFF; CDR3 DNA: TGTGCCACCGCCATGGACAGCACCGGGGAGCTGTTTTTT; CDR3 length: 13; clone size: medium-sized; J gene: TRBJ2-2; D gene: NA; V gene: TRBV15
CDR3 protein: CASSSSQGPYNEQFF; CDR3 DNA: TGCGCCAGCAGCTCCTCACAGGGACCCTACAATGAGCAGTTCTTC; CDR3 length: 15; clone size: once; J gene: TRBJ2-1; D gene: NA; V gene: TRBV5-1
CDR3 protein: CASSLTNGARQYF; CDR3 DNA: TGTGCCAGCAGCCTCACCAACGGGGCTAGGCAGTACTTC; CDR3 length: 13; clone size: NA; J gene: TRBJ2-7; D gene: NA; V gene: TRBV7-3
CDR3 protein: CASSLGRSYEQYF; CDR3 DNA: TGCGCCAGCAGTCTCGGCAGGAGCTACGAGCAGTACTTC; CDR3 length: 13; clone size: NA; J gene: TRBJ2-7; D gene: NA; V gene: TRBV5-1
CDR3 protein: CASSSPGRQDYGYTF; CDR3 DNA: TGTGCCAGCAGCTCCCCGGGGCGGCAAGACTATGGCTACACCTTC; CDR3 length: 15; clone size: few; J gene: TRBJ1-2; D gene: NA; V gene: TRBV5-4
CDR3 protein: CASSDQAGGQETQYF; CDR3 DNA: TGCGCCAGCAGCGACCAAGCGGGGGGCCAAGAGACCCAGTACTTC; CDR3 length: 15; clone size: NA; J gene: TRBJ2-5; D gene: TRBD2; V gene: TRBV10-2
CDR3 protein: CASSPGPQDTRRDF; CDR3 DNA: TGTGCCAGCAGTCCAGGACCACAGGATACCAGGCGGGACTTC; CDR3 length: 14; clone size: NA; J gene: TRBJ2-7; D gene: NA; V gene: TRBV6-1
CDR3 protein: CASSHGQSSNQPQHF; CDR3 DNA: TGCGCCAGCAGCCACGGACAGTCCAGCAATCAGCCCCAGCATTTT; CDR3 length: 15; clone size: medium-sized; J gene: TRBJ1-5; D gene: NA; V gene: TRBV4-1
CDR3 protein: CASAPRALQETQYF; CDR3 DNA: TGTGCCAGCGCCCCCAGAGCACTTCAAGAGACCCAGTACTTC; CDR3 length: 14; clone size: NA; J gene: TRBJ2-5; D gene: NA; V gene: TRBV5-8
CDR3 protein: CASSQAWLRLGPSSYEQYF; CDR3 DNA: TGCGCCAGCAGCCAAGCATGGCTCCGCTTGGGACCGAGCTCCTACGAGCAGTACTTC; CDR3 length: 19; clone size: few; J gene: TRBJ2-7; D gene: NA; V gene: TRBV4-1
CDR3 protein: CASSPGTGNTGELFF; CDR3 DNA: TGTGCCAGCAGCCCCGGGACAGGGAACACCGGGGAGCTGTTTTTT; CDR3 length: 15; clone size: NA; J gene: TRBJ2-2; D gene: TRBD1; V gene: TRBV5-5
CDR3 protein: CASSLPTPSYGYTF; CDR3 DNA: TGTGCCAGCAGCTTACCGACCCCCAGCTATGGCTACACCTTC; CDR3 length: 14; clone size: NA; J gene: TRBJ1-2; D gene: NA; V gene: TRBV7-9
CDR3 protein: CASSRDRTWTEAFF; CDR3 DNA: TGTGCCAGCAGCCGGGACAGGACGTGGACTGAAGCTTTCTTT; CDR3 length: 14; clone size: NA; J gene: TRBJ1-1; D gene: TRBD1; V gene: TRBV14
CDR3 protein: CASSPGRNRGPTNEKLFF; CDR3 DNA: TGTGCCAGCAGCCCAGGGCGTAACAGGGGGCCCACTAATGAAAAACTGTTTTTT; CDR3 length: 18; clone size: NA; J gene: TRBJ1-4; D gene: TRBD1; V gene: TRBV9
CDR3 protein: CASSLGLAGGRETQYF; CDR3 DNA: TGTGCCAGCAGCTTAGGACTAGCGGGGGGGCGGGAGACCCAGTACTTC; CDR3 length: 16; clone size: NA; J gene: TRBJ2-5; D gene: TRBD2; V gene: TRBV7-2
CDR3 protein: CACQGVVEQFF; CDR3 DNA: TGTGCCTGCCAGGGGGTAGTTGAGCAGTTCTTC; CDR3 length: 11; clone size: NA; J gene: TRBJ2-1; D gene: TRBD1; V gene: TRBV30
CDR3 protein: CASSLDVGAEAFF; CDR3 DNA: TGTGCCAGCAGTTTGGATGTGGGGGCTGAAGCTTTCTTT; CDR3 length: 13; clone size: NA; J gene: TRBJ1-1; D gene: NA; V gene: TRBV27
CDR3 protein: CASSQDHNLSGNTIYF; CDR3 DNA: TGCGCCAGCAGCCAAGACCATAACCTCTCTGGAAACACCATATATTTT; CDR3 length: 16; clone size: NA; J gene: TRBJ1-3; D gene: NA; V gene: TRBV4-1